The TCR beta chain described here comes from a study of cytomegalovirus exposure and HLA in healthy donors. Study-level results: In a later analysis, first-cohort TCR clusters were found to tend to co-occur in the approximately 110 validation repertoires. TCR beta chains numbering 150 to 200 were designated cytomegalovirus-associated. In vitro work confirmed that a few CMV-associated chains recognize CMV antigens.

V gave up 3 bases and J gave up 3 bases, with 14 bases separating them. This CDR3 contains 16 residues. Germline loops: CDR1 SGHVS, CDR2 FQNEAQ. Comments on this clone: What it recognizes is unknown.

Sequencing used immunoSEQ multiplex PCR; TCRdb keeps in-frame clones, though not all of them. The sample lists just under 150,000 clones, about nine tenths occurring once. This chain connects TRBV7-8 to TRBJ1-4, with D possibly being TRBD1 (6 bases). Source material: PBMCs. The sequence was obtained from a man younger than 35 in good health and CMV-seropositive. CDR3 coding DNA: TGTGCCAGCAGCTTTGGGATGGGGGCGTCTAATGAAAAACTGTTTTTT. The encoded protein is CASSFGMGASNEKLFF.